The 8 T cell receptor beta chains below come from one sample, sequenced in a study of cytomegalovirus exposure and HLA in healthy donors. Data came from immunoSEQ multiplex PCR; TCRdb stores just in-frame clones and leaves some out. The sample carries 130,000 to 150,000 clones, just over 85% recorded once. Sequenced input: PBMCs. Receptor source: a woman aged 18-30 years in good health and CMV-seropositive.

The rearrangement joins TRBV7-8 to TRBJ2-7; D is possibly TRBD2 (5 bases). Germline lookup yields CDR1 SGHVS and CDR2 FQNEAQ. V dropped 2 bases and J dropped 5 bases, with 16 bases sitting between them. CDR3 size: 15 residues. This CDR3 reads CASSLMVAKGHEQYF. The CDR3, as DNA: TGTGCCAGCAGCTTAATGGTAGCGAAGGGTCACGAGCAGTACTTC.

V usage is TRBV27 and J usage is TRBJ2-7; D possibly corresponds to TRBD2 (7 bases). CDR1 MNHEY and CDR2 SMNVEV come from the germline V gene (reference sequence). The CDR3 has 15 residues. V was trimmed by 2 bases and J by 1 base, leaving 12 bases between them. The CDR3 is CASSLGGGGSYEQYF. CDR3 sequence (DNA): TGTGCCAGCAGTTTAGGGGGGGGCGGGTCCTACGAGCAGTACTTC.

V gene TRBV4-2 combines with J gene TRBJ1-2; 8 bases map to TRBD1. J gave up 4 bases and V 4 bases, and 5 bases lay outside the gene matches. The CDR3 runs 14 residues. The germline V gene has CDR1 LGHNA and CDR2 YNFKEQ. The CDR3 nucleotides read TGTGCCAGCAGCCCGGGACAGGAGGGCTATGGCTACACCTTC. Translated, it gives CASSPGQEGYGYTF.

The chain combines TRBV7-8 with TRBJ1-3; maybe TRBD1 (5 bases). Per the germline V gene, CDR1 is SGHVS and CDR2 is FQNEAQ. The CDR3 sequence is 16 residues long. V was pared by 5 bases and J by 2 bases, with 16 bases between. CDR3 sequence: CASSPSTVTTGNTIYF. DNA for the CDR3: TGTGCCAGCAGCCCTTCGACAGTGACGACTGGAAACACCATATATTTT.

V and J are TRBV19 and TRBJ1-3, with D maybe TRBD1 (5 bases). V lost 4 bases to trimming and J lost 3 bases, with 10 bases between them. The CDR3 runs to 14 residues. The V gene's germline CDR1 is LNHDA and CDR2 SQIVND (reference sequence). The CDR3 region is CASSRAGNGNTIYF. The DNA for the CDR3 is TGTGCCAGTAGTAGGGCAGGGAATGGAAACACCATATATTTT.

This chain joins TRBV7-8 and TRBJ2-7, with D perhaps TRBD1 (5 bases). V was cut by 3 bases and J by 2 bases, with 8 bases left in between. Germline CDR1 and CDR2: SGHVS and FQNEAQ. The CDR3 is made up of 13 amino acids. As DNA, the CDR3 is TGTGCCAGCAGCTTCGACAGACCCTACGAGCAGTACTTC. It encodes CASSFDRPYEQYF.

V usage is TRBV9 and J usage is TRBJ1-4, with D unresolved. Trimming removed 0 bases from V and 0 bases from J, with 3 bases in between. The germline CDR1 and CDR2 sequences are SGDLS and YYNGEE. This CDR3 spans 14 amino acids. This CDR3 is CASSVAATNEKLFF. The DNA of the CDR3 is TGTGCCAGCAGCGTAGCCGCAACTAATGAAAAACTGTTTTTT.

The J gene is TRBJ2-5, the V gene TRBV27; 7 nucleotides line up with TRBD2. Germline values: CDR1 MNHEY, CDR2 SMNVEV (reference sequence). The J segment lost 7 bases and the V segment lost 4 bases, leaving 6 bases of the junction unmatched. The CDR3 length is 13 residues. The CDR3: CASSSTGGGTQYF. The CDR3 DNA reads as TGTGCCAGCAGTTCGACCGGCGGGGGGACCCAGTACTTC.